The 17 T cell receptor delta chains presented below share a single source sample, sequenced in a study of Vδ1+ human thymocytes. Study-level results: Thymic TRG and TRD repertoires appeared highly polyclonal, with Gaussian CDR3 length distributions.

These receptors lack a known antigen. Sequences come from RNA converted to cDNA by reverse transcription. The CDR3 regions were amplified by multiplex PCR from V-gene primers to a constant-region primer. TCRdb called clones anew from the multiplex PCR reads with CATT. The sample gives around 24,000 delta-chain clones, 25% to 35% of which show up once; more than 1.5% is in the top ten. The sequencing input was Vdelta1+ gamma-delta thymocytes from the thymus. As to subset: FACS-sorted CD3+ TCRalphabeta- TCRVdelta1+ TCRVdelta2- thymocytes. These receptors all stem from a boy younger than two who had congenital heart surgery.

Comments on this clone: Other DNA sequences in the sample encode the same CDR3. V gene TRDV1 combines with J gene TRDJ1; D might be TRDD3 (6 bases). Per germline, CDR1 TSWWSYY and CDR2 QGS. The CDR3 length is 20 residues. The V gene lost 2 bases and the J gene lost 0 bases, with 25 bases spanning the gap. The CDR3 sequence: CALGEYPGPALGVNTDKLIF. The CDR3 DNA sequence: TGTGCTCTTGGGGAATATCCTGGGCCAGCTTTGGGGGTGAACACCGATAAACTCATCTTT.

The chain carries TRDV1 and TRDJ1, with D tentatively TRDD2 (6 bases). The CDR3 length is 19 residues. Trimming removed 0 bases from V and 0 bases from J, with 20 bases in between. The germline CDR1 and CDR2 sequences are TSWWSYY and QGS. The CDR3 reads CALGELLPSGSYYTDKLIF. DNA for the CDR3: TGTGCTCTTGGGGAACTCCTGCCTTCCGGGAGCTACTACACCGATAAACTCATCTTT.

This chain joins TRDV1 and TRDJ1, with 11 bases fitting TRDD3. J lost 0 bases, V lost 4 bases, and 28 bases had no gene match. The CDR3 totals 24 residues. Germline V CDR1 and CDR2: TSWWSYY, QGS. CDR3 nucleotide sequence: TGTGCTCTTGGGGTCGCCTTCCTACCGCCGCTACTGGGGGATATCCCTTTGTACACCGATAAACTCATCTTT. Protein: CALGVAFLPPLLGDIPLYTDKLIF.

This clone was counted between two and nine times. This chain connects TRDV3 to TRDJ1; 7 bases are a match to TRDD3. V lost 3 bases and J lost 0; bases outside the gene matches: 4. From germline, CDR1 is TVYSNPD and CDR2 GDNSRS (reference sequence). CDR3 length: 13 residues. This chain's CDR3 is CAFYWGHTDKLIF. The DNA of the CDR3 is TGTGCCTTCTACTGGGGTCACACCGATAAACTCATCTTT.

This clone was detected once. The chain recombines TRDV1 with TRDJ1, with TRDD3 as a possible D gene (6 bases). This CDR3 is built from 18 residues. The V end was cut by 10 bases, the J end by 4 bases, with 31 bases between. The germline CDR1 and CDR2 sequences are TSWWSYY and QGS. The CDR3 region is CARGELPLLVLGYDKLIF. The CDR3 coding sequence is TGTGCTCGAGGGGAACTACCCTTGCTAGTACTGGGCTACGATAAACTCATCTTT.

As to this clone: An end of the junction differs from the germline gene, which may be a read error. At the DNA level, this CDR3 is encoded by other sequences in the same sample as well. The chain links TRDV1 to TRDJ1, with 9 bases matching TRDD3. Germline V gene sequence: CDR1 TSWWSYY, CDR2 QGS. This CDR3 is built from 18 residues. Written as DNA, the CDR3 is TGTGCTCTTGGGAACCGTTACTGGGGGACCCAGTACACCGACAAACTCATCTTT. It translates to CALGNRYWGTQYTDKLIF.

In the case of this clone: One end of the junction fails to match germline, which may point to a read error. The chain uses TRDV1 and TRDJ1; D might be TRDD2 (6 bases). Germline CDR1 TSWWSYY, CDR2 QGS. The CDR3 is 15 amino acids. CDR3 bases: TGTGCTCTTGAGGAAGACCTCCTACTAACCGATAAACTCATCTTT. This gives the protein CALEEDLLLTDKLIF.

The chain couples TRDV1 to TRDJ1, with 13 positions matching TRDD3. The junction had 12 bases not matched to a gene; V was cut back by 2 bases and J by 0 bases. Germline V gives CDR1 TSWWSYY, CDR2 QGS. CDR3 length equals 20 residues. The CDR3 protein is CALGETPNWGIRGYTDKLIF. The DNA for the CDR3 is TGTGCTCTTGGGGAAACTCCTAACTGGGGGATACGGGGGTACACCGATAAACTCATCTTT.

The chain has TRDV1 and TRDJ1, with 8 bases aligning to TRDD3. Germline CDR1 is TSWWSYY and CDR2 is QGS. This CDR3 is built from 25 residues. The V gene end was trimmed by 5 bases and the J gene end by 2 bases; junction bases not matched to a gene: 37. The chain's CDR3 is CALGKNMRSPAQVLGGPPVTDKLIF. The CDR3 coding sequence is TGTGCTCTTGGGAAGAACATGAGGAGTCCCGCTCAAGTACTGGGGGGACCCCCGGTGACCGATAAACTCATCTTT.

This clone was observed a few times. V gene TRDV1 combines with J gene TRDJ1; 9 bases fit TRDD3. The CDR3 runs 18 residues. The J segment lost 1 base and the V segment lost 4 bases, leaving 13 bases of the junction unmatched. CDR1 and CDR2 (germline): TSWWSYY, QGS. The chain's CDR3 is CALGVRTFTGGPTDKLIF. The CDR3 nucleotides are TGTGCTCTTGGGGTCCGGACCTTTACTGGGGGACCCACCGATAAACTCATCTTT.

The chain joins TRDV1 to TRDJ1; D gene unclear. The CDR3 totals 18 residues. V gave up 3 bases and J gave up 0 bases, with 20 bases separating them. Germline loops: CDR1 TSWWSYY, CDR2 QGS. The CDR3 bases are TGTGCTCTTGGGGACTCAAGGGTCTCCAAGCGGTACACCGATAAACTCATCTTT. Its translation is CALGDSRVSKRYTDKLIF.

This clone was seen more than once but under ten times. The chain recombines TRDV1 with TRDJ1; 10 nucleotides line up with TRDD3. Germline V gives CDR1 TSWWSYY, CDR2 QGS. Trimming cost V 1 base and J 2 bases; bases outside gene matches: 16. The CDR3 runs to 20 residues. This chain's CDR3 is CALGEPAFLVLGDYTDKLIF. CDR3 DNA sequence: TGTGCTCTTGGGGAACCTGCCTTCCTCGTACTGGGGGATTATACCGATAAACTCATCTTT.

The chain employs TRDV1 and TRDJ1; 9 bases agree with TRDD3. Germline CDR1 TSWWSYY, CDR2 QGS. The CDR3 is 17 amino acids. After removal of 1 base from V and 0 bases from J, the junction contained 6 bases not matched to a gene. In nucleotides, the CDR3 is TGTGCTCTTGGGGAACGGGACTGGGGGAGATACACCGATAAACTCATCTTT. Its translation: CALGERDWGRYTDKLIF.

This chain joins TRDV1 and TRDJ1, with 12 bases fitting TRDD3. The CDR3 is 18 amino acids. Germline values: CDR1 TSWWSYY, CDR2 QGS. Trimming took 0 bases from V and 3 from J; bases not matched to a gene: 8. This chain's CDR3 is CALGELRPNWGIPDKLIF. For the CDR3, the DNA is TGTGCTCTTGGGGAACTTCGGCCTAACTGGGGGATACCCGATAAACTCATCTTT.

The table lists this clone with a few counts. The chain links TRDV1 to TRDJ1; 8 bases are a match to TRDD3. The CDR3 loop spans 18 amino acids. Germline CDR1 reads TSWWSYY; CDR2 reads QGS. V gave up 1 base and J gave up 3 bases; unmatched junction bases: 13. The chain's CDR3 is CALGERHLTYWGPDKLIF. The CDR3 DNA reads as TGTGCTCTTGGGGAACGGCACCTGACATACTGGGGGCCCGATAAACTCATCTTT.

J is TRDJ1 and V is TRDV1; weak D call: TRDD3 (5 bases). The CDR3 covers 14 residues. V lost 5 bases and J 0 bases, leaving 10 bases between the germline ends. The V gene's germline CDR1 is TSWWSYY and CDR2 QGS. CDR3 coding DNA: TGTGCTCTTGGGTTACCGGGGGACACCGATAAACTCATCTTT. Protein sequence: CALGLPGDTDKLIF.

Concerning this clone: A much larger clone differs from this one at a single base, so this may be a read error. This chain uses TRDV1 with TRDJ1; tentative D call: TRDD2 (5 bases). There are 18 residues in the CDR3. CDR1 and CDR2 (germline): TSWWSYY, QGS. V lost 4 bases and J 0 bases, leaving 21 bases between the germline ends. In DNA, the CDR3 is TGTGCTCTTGGGGTAAACATCGCCTTCACTCTGTACACCGATAAACTCATCTTT. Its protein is CALGVNIAFTLYTDKLIF.